The clone carrying this TCR beta chain has only a few counts. The antigen is undetermined. This entry is derived from a study of beta chain features in type 1 diabetes. Study-level background: The study found patients and healthy donors alike in age, gender and cell yields.

Since all of the isolated RNA was reverse transcribed, expressed TCRB transcripts were what got sequenced. Data came from immunoSEQ multiplex PCR; TCRdb stores just in-frame clones and leaves some out. The table shows under 350,000 clones, with approximately 14% occurring only once. Whole-study findings and limits: cDNA-based sequencing might over-represent cells highly expressing TCR. When Type 1 diabetes patients were examined, their TCRB CDR3s proved moderately but significantly shorter in all four CD4+ subsets. Resolution of whether HLA type affects TCRB rearrangement was not achieved here. Comparison showed that naive, central memory and Treg TCRB repertoires appeared more similar among patients than among healthy donors.

Specimen: naive CD4+ T cells from blood. The receptor was isolated from a man aged 25-45 years with type 1 diabetes.

CDR3 in amino acids: CASSSIAGGGYNEQFF. In DNA form, the CDR3 reads TGTGCCAGCAGCTCGATAGCGGGAGGCGGATACAATGAGCAGTTCTTC. V and J are TRBV7-6 and TRBJ2-1, with 10 nucleotides matching TRBD2. V lost 4 bases, J lost 4 bases, and 7 bases stayed unmatched. This CDR3 is 16 amino acids long. The germline gives CDR1 SGHVS, CDR2 FNYEAQ.